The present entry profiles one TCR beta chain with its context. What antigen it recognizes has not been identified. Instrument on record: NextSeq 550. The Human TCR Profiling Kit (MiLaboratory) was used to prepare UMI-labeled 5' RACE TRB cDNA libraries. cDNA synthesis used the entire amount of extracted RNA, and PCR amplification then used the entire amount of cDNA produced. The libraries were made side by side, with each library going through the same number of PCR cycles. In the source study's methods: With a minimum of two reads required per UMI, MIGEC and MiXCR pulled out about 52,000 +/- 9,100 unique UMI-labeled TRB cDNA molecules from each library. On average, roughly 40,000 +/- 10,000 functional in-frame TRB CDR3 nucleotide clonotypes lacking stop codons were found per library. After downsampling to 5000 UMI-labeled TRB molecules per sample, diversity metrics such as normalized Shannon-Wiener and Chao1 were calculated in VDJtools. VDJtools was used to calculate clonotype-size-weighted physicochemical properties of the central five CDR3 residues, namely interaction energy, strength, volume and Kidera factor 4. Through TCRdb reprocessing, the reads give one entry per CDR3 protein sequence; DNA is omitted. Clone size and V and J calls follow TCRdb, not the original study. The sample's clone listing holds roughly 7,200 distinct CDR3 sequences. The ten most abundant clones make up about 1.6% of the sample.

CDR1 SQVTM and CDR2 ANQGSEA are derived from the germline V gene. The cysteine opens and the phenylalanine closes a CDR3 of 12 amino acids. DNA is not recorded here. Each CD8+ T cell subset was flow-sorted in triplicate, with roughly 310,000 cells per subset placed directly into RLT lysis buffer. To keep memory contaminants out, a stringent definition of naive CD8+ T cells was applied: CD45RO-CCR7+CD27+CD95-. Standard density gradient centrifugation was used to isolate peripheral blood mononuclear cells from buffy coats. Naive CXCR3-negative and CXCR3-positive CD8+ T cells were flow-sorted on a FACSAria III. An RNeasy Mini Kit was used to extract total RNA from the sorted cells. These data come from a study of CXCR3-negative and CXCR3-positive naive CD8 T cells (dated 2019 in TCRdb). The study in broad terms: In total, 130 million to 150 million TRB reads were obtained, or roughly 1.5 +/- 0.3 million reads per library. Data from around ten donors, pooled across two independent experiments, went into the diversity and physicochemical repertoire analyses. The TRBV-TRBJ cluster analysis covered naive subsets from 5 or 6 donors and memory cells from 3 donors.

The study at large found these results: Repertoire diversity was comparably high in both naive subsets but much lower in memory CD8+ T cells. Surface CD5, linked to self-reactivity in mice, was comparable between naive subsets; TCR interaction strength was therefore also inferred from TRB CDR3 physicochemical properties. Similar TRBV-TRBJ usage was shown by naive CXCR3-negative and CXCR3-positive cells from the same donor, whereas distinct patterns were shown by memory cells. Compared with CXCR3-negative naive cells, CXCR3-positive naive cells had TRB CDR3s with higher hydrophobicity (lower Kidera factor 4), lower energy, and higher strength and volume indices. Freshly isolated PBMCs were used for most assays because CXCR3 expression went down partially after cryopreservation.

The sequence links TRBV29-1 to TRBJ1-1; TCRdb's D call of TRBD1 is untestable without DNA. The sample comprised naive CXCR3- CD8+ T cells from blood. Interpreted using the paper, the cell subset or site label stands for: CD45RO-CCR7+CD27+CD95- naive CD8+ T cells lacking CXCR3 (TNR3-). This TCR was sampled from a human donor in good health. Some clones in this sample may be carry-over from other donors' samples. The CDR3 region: CSVDGGETEAFF.